The 32 T cell receptor beta chains listed next were all sequenced from one sample in a study of T cell responses to AZD1222 COVID-19 vaccine. Libraries were prepared by immunoSEQ multiplex PCR; TCRdb keeps only in-frame clonotypes and omits some of them. This table has 70,000 to 80,000 clones, 75% to 90% appearing once. The input for sequencing was peripheral blood, taken on day 0 of AZD1222 vaccination. These receptors originate from an adult in good health.

V gene TRBV28 combines with J gene TRBJ1-1; TRBD1 aligns across 7 bases. J lost 5 bases, V lost 2 bases, and 2 bases had no gene match. The germline CDR1 and CDR2 sequences are MDHEN and SYDVKM. The CDR3 length is 13 residues. CDR3 in amino acids: CASSLDRATEAFF. The CDR3 nucleotides read TGTGCCAGCAGTTTAGACAGGGCGACTGAAGCTTTCTTT.

This clone was observed a handful of times. This chain links TRBV28 with TRBJ1-4; no reliable D call. The CDR3 totals 14 residues. The V and J ends lost 6 bases and 6 bases respectively, with 14 bases between them. Germline loops: CDR1 MDHEN, CDR2 SYDVKM. The CDR3 spells CASRMSGLHEKLFF. CDR3 DNA: TGTGCCAGCAGAATGTCGGGTCTTCATGAAAAACTGTTTTTT.

This chain connects TRBV18 to TRBJ1-4; D gene unclear. Trimming pared 3 bases from V and 8 bases from J, leaving 10 bases between. Germline lookup yields CDR1 KGHSH and CDR2 LQKENI. CDR3 length equals 13 residues. CDR3 sequence (DNA): TGTGCCAGCTCACCCGGGATGGAGGAAAAACTGTTTTTT. Its translation is CASSPGMEEKLFF.

J is TRBJ1-6 and V is TRBV30; TRBD1 is a possible D gene (6 bases). The germline gives CDR1 GTSNPN, CDR2 SVGIG (reference sequence). The CDR3 loop spans 17 amino acids. Trimming pared 4 bases from V and 10 bases from J, leaving 26 bases between. CDR3 in DNA: TGTGCCTGGATTCCCCCCGGGGGGCGCTTGGATAGCTCACCCCTCCACTTT. It translates to CAWIPPGGRLDSSPLHF.

The V gene is TRBV19, the J gene TRBJ1-1; no firm D call. Germline CDR1 LNHDA, CDR2 SQIVND (reference sequence). V lost 7 bases, J lost 6 bases, and 18 bases lay in between. The CDR3 covers 14 residues. CDR3 residues: CASTPPRSQAEAFF. For the CDR3, the DNA is TGTGCCAGTACCCCCCCCCGGAGCCAGGCTGAAGCTTTCTTT.

The chain employs TRBV7-3 and TRBJ2-1; D gene ambiguous. Trimming removed 4 bases at V and 2 bases at J, with 12 bases between. The germline CDR1 and CDR2 sequences are SGHTA and FQGTGA. CDR3 length equals 15 residues. The CDR3 DNA follows: TGTGCCAGCAGCTCCGGTGGAATGGCCTACAATGAGCAGTTCTTC. Protein product: CASSSGGMAYNEQFF.

The chain recombines TRBV7-6 with TRBJ1-5, with D possibly matching TRBD1 (5 bases). This CDR3 spans 19 amino acids. Germline values: CDR1 SGHVS, CDR2 FNYEAQ. V was pared by 5 bases and J by 1 base, with 24 bases between. CDR3 protein: CASSLLPALLGGSNQPQHF. CDR3 DNA: TGTGCCAGCAGCCTACTTCCCGCCCTTCTTGGGGGGAGCAATCAGCCCCAGCATTTT.

This chain uses TRBV11-1 with TRBJ1-3; D might be TRBD1 (6 bases). Germline lookup yields CDR1 SGHAT and CDR2 FQDESV (reference sequence). The CDR3 length is 13 residues. V was pared by 5 bases and J by 8 bases, with 13 bases between. The chain's CDR3 is CASSATGMDTIYF. DNA for the CDR3: TGTGCCAGCAGCGCAACAGGGATGGACACCATATATTTT. The complete variable domain, with remaining parts taken from reference TRBV11-1 and TRBJ1-3, reads EAEVAQSPRYKITEKSQAVAFWCDPISGHATLYWYRQILGQGPELLVQFQDESVVDDSQLPKDRFSAERLKGVDSTLKIQPAELGDSAMYLCASSATGMDTIYFGEGSWLTVV.

The J gene is TRBJ1-2, the V gene TRBV6-2 or TRBV6-3; TRBD1 might be the D (5 bases). CDR3 length: 13 amino acids. V was cut by 4 bases and J by 8 bases, with 14 bases left in between. Germline CDR1 reads MNHEY; CDR2 reads SVGEGT. The CDR3 here is CASSFGTRDGYTF. Here the CDR3 DNA reads TGTGCCAGCAGTTTCGGGACGCGTGACGGCTACACCTTC.

This clone showed up just once. The rearrangement joins TRBV4-1 to TRBJ2-7, with 9 bases that match TRBD2. In germline, CDR1 is MGHRA, CDR2 YSYEKL. The CDR3 totals 16 residues. V was pared by 1 base and J by 4 bases, with 8 bases of the junction left unmatched. CDR3 in amino acids: CASSQALGGRVYEQYF. CDR3 sequence (DNA): TGCGCCAGCAGCCAAGCGTTAGGCGGGAGGGTTTACGAGCAGTACTTC.

The chain is built from TRBV9 and TRBJ1-4; 7 bases agree with TRBD1. V lost 1 base, J lost 5 bases, and 5 bases stayed unmatched. This CDR3 is 15 amino acids long. Germline V gene sequence: CDR1 SGDLS, CDR2 YYNGEE. CDR3 amino acids: CASSVRGLENEKLFF. The DNA of the CDR3 is TGTGCCAGCAGCGTAAGGGGGCTCGAGAATGAAAAACTGTTTTTT.

This rearrangement joins TRBV9 to TRBJ2-7; D gene uncertain. Germline loops: CDR1 SGDLS, CDR2 YYNGEE. The CDR3 extends over 12 amino acids. V was clipped by 2 bases and J by 4 bases, with 7 bases between them. The CDR3 DNA reads as TGTGCCAGCAGCGTGGGCGATTACGAGCAGTACTTC. Protein product: CASSVGDYEQYF.

Here the CDR3 reads CASSLDHGTLVYNEQFF. In DNA form, the CDR3 reads TGTGCCAGCAGCTTAGACCACGGGACTCTCGTTTACAATGAGCAGTTCTTC. The chain is built from TRBV7-6 and TRBJ2-1, with a weak D call TRBD2 (6 bases). The CDR3 runs to 17 residues. V lost 1 base, J lost 4 bases, and 17 bases lay in between. Germline CDR1 SGHVS, CDR2 FNYEAQ.

The V call is TRBV6-1, the J call TRBJ2-1; 9 bases line up with TRBD2. CDR3 length equals 15 residues. J lost 8 bases, V lost 2 bases, and 7 bases had no gene match. From germline, CDR1 is MNHNS and CDR2 SASEGT. This chain's CDR3 is CASSELAGGPDEQFF. CDR3 nucleotide sequence: TGTGCCAGCAGTGAATTGGCGGGAGGGCCAGATGAGCAGTTCTTC.

The chain has TRBV7-2 and TRBJ2-4, with TRBD2 identical over 7 bases. V gave up 3 bases and J gave up 0 bases; unmatched junction bases: 5. Germline V gives CDR1 SGHTA, CDR2 FQGNSA. The CDR3 length is 16 residues. CDR3 protein: CASSFPSGQAKNIQYF. DNA for the CDR3: TGTGCCAGCAGCTTCCCTAGCGGACAAGCCAAAAACATTCAGTACTTC. The whole variable domain, filled in from reference TRBV7-2 and TRBJ2-4, reads GAGVSQSPSNKVTEKGKDVELRCDPISGHTALYWYRQSLGQGLEFLIYFQGNSAPDKSGLPSDRFSAERTGGSVSTLTIQRTQQEDSAVYLCASSFPSGQAKNIQYFGAGTRLSVL.

This sequence joins TRBV11-2 and TRBJ2-5, with D perhaps TRBD1 (5 bases). The germline CDR1 and CDR2 sequences are SGHAT and FQNNGV. This CDR3 has 15 residues. Trimming removed 8 bases from V and 2 bases from J, with 18 bases in between. The CDR3 spells CASSPRRVGQETQYF. CDR3 DNA sequence: TGTGCCAGCTCCCCCCGCAGGGTAGGGCAAGAGACCCAGTACTTC. The whole variable domain, filled in from reference TRBV11-2 and TRBJ2-5, reads EAGVAQSPRYKIIEKRQSVAFWCNPISGHATLYWYQQILGQGPKLLIQFQNNGVVDDSQLPKDRFSAERLKGVDSTLKIQPAKLEDSAVYLCASSPRRVGQETQYFGPGTRLLVL.

The chain couples TRBV28 to TRBJ1-4, with TRBD1 matching 7 bases. The germline V gene encodes CDR1 MDHEN and CDR2 SYDVKM. This CDR3 comprises 13 residues. The ends lost 8 bases at V and 3 bases at J; junction bases unmatched: 3. This CDR3 reads CASGGTANEKLFF. DNA for the CDR3: TGTGCCAGCGGCGGGACAGCTAATGAAAAACTGTTTTTT.

The V call is TRBV6-5, the J call TRBJ2-5; 8 nucleotides align to TRBD1. Germline values: CDR1 MNHEY, CDR2 SVGAGI. The V segment lost 3 bases and the J segment 1 base; nucleotides outside the gene matches: 4. The CDR3 contains 15 residues. The CDR3 here is CASSYNRGSQETQYF. DNA of the CDR3: TGTGCCAGCAGTTATAACAGGGGGAGCCAAGAGACCCAGTACTTC.

This rearrangement joins TRBV5-6 to TRBJ2-3; D is unresolved. The CDR3 is 14 residues long. Germline V gives CDR1 SGHDT, CDR2 YYEEEE. Trimming removed 2 bases from V and 0 bases from J, with 7 bases in between. The CDR3 DNA is TGTGCCAGCAGCTTTGGGCAGAGCACAGATACGCAGTATTTT. As protein: CASSFGQSTDTQYF.

The rearrangement links TRBV19 to TRBJ2-5, with 11 nucleotides matching TRBD1. The germline V gene has CDR1 LNHDA and CDR2 SQIVND (reference sequence). This CDR3 is built from 13 residues. The CDR3 region is CAAGTGGRETQYF. The CDR3 DNA sequence: TGTGCTGCCGGGACAGGGGGTCGGGAGACCCAGTACTTC.

The chain carries TRBV25-1 and TRBJ2-2; 8 bases line up with TRBD2. Germline V gene data show CDR1 as MGHDK and CDR2 as SYGVNS. The trim removed 3 bases at V and 7 bases at J, leaving 13 bases unmatched. There are 17 residues in the CDR3. CDR3 coding DNA: TGTGCCAGCAGTGATCACCGGGGACTAGAGTCATTCGGGGAGCTGTTTTTT. This encodes CASSDHRGLESFGELFF.

The chain carries TRBV24-1 and TRBJ1-5; D remains ambiguous. CDR3 length equals 14 residues. V was cut by 5 bases and J by 0 bases, with 7 bases left in between. Germline CDR1 KGHDR, CDR2 SFDVKD. CDR3 nucleotide sequence: TGTGCCACCAGTGCAGTGTATAGCAATCAGCCCCAGCATTTT. This encodes CATSAVYSNQPQHF.

V gene TRBV7-9 combines with J gene TRBJ1-2, with 11 bases that match TRBD1. Unmatched junction bases numbered 3, after V lost 5 bases and J lost 7 bases. The germline CDR1 and CDR2 sequences are SEHNR and FQNEAQ (reference sequence). The CDR3 covers 13 residues. CDR3 sequence: CASSVGTGGGYTF. CDR3 nucleotides: TGTGCCAGCAGCGTAGGGACAGGGGGTGGCTACACCTTC.

The chain couples TRBV27 to TRBJ2-3, with D unresolved. The CDR3 runs 13 residues. Germline V CDR1 and CDR2: MNHEY, SMNVEV (reference sequence). The V and J ends lost 3 bases and 2 bases respectively, with 6 bases between them. Here the CDR3 reads CASSLSLTDTQYF. CDR3 bases: TGTGCCAGCAGTTTGAGTCTCACAGATACGCAGTATTTT.

The chain is built from TRBV30 and TRBJ1-5; TRBD1 agrees at 9 bases. From germline, CDR1 is GTSNPN and CDR2 SVGIG (reference sequence). J gave up 7 bases and V 0 bases, and 10 bases lay outside the gene matches. The CDR3 has 16 residues. The CDR3 reads CAWSVLPGQGGQPQHF. For the CDR3, the DNA is TGTGCCTGGAGTGTCCTACCGGGACAGGGAGGACAGCCCCAGCATTTT.

V and J are TRBV14 and TRBJ1-1; maybe TRBD1 (6 bases). CDR1 and CDR2 (germline): SGHDN, FVKESK. V was trimmed by 0 bases and J by 0 bases, leaving 11 bases between them. The CDR3 runs to 16 residues. The CDR3 coding sequence is TGTGCCAGCAGCCAAGACTCAGGGGACATGAACACTGAAGCTTTCTTT. Translating gives CASSQDSGDMNTEAFF.

V gene TRBV7-8 combines with J gene TRBJ2-3, with 10 bases that match TRBD2. Germline loops: CDR1 SGHVS, CDR2 FQNEAQ. V was clipped by 5 bases and J by 4 bases; unmatched bases: 6. The CDR3 loop spans 15 amino acids. The CDR3 here is CASSAGLASPDTQYF. DNA of the CDR3: TGTGCCAGCAGCGCGGGACTAGCGAGCCCAGATACGCAGTATTTT.

The rearrangement links TRBV11-2 to TRBJ1-3; no definite D call. V lost 5 bases and J lost 0, with 8 bases in between. The germline gives CDR1 SGHAT, CDR2 FQNNGV. CDR3 length equals 14 residues. The CDR3 region has the DNA TGTGCCAGCAGCCCCCATTTCTCTGGAAACACCATATATTTT. This codes for CASSPHFSGNTIYF.

This chain connects TRBV6-1 to TRBJ1-6; a weak D match, TRBD1 (6 bases). Germline CDR1 MNHNS, CDR2 SASEGT. The CDR3 is 16 residues long. Deletions cut 4 bases from V and 6 bases from J, with 16 bases between. The CDR3 loop is CASSASRGRTNSPLHF. DNA of the CDR3: TGTGCCAGCAGTGCCTCCAGGGGACGCACTAATTCACCCCTCCACTTT.

This chain connects TRBV19 to TRBJ1-4; D ambiguous. V was pared by 5 bases and J by 0 bases, with 22 bases between. The CDR3 runs to 19 residues. Germline lookup yields CDR1 LNHDA and CDR2 SQIVND (reference sequence). CDR3 sequence reads: CASSLFAAPVGPTNEKLFF. The CDR3 nucleotides are TGTGCCAGTAGTCTATTCGCCGCTCCGGTCGGTCCAACTAATGAAAAACTGTTTTTT.

The rearrangement uses TRBV6-6 and TRBJ2-7; TRBD2 is a possible D gene (6 bases). The V and J ends lost 6 bases and 6 bases respectively, with 18 bases between them. The germline V gene encodes CDR1 MNHNY and CDR2 SVGAGI (reference sequence). The length of the CDR3 is 14 residues. CDR3 sequence reads: CASRSYVGGSEQYF. The CDR3 DNA follows: TGTGCCAGCAGAAGTTACGTCGGGGGTTCCGAGCAGTACTTC.

The chain links TRBV2 to TRBJ2-1; D tentatively reads TRBD1 or TRBD2 (5 bases each). Trimming took off 4 bases at V and 5 bases at J, with 12 bases between the two ends. Germline V gives CDR1 SNHLY, CDR2 FYNNEI. This CDR3 spans 14 amino acids. CDR3 DNA: TGTGCCAGCAGTGGGGGGACCACCGACAATGAGCAGTTCTTC. Protein product: CASSGGTTDNEQFF.